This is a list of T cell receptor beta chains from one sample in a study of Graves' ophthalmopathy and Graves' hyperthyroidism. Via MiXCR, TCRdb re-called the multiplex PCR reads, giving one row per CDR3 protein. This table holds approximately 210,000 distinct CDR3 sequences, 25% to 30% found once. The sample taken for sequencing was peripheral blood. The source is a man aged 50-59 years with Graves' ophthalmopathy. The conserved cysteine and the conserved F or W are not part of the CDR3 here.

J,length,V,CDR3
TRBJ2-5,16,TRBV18,ASSPQQPKGGGGETQY
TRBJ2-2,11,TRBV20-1,SAKGPGPGELF
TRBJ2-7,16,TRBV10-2,ASSESPYRQDKSYEQY
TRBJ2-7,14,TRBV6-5,ASSLLWGGALYEQY
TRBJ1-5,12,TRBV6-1,ASSDPGPGQPQH
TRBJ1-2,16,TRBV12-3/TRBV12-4,ASSHQGVPPTFNYGYT
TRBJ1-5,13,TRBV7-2,ASSLAAGPNQPQH
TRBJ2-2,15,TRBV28,ASRSAGASGTVGELF
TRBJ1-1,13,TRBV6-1,ASSTTETGGTEAF
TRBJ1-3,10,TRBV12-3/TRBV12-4,ASRGSGNTIY
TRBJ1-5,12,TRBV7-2,ASSPGLGLQPQH
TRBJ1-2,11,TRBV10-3,AISVETDYGYT
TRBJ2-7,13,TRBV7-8,ASSSVAGEIYEQY
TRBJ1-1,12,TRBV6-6,ASSYSDRGGVAF
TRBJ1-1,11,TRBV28,ASSSSSNTEAF
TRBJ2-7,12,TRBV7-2,ASSLRSGYGEQY
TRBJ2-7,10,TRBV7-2,ASSPSGHEQY
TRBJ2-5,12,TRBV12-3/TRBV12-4,ASSSHPSPGTQY
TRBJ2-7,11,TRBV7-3,ATRRGPTYEQY
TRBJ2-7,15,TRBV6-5,ASRQSPYGLSSYEQY
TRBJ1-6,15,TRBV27,ASSSIHPGQGRSPLH
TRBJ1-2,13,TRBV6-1,ASIPNSTGVRGYT
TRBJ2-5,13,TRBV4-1,ASSQDRYAQETQY
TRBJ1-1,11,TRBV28,ASSRRLNTEAF
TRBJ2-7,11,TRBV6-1,ASSEIQYYEQY
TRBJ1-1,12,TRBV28,ASSLDLESRVAF
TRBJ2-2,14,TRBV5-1,ASSPPGTLNTGELF
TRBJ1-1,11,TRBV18,ASSQTRDTEAF
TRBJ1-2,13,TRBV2,ASTEGGQGPYGYT
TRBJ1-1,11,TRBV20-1,SAMYSSNTEAF
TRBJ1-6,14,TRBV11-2,ASTLYGGSADSPLH
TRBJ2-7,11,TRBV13,ASSLTSEGEQY
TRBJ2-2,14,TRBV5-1,ASSPLDYTNTGELF
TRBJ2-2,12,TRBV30,AWRGTGGTGELF
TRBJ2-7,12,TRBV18,ASSPVREGYEQY
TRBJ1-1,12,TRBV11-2,ASSFSLGQGGAF
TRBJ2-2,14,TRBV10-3,AISEKQGAVTGELF
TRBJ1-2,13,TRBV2,ASILTGGLVYGYT
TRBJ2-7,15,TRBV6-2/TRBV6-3,ASRIKPGTSDPHEQY
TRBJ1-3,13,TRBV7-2,ASSFGRVPGNTIY
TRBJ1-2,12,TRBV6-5,ASSAGGENYGYT
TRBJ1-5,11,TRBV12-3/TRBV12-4,ASSFAGAKPQH
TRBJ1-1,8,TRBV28,AVRGTEAF
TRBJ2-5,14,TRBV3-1,ASSHLPDRIQETQY
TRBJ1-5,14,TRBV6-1,ASRRAGTGGVVPQH
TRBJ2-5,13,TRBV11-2,ASSFTQGIGETQY
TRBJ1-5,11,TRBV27,ASSLYEGQPQH
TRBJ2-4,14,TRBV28,ASSSTENVAKNIQY
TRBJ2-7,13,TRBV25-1,ASSDSGRASYEQY
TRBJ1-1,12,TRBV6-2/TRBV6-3,ASRKPGVNTEAF
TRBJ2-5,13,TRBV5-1,ASSSGQKGTETQY
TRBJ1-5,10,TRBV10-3,AISQGGQPQH